This T cell receptor (beta chain) is from a study of blood T cell repertoires in COVID-19. As for the study in general: T cells, B-cell-depleted T cells, or PBMCs provided the cDNA or gDNA that served as material.

The count of this clone is one. J lost 7 bases, V lost 9 bases, and 8 bases had no gene match. This CDR3 is built from 13 residues. Germline V CDR1 and CDR2: MDHEN, SYDVKM. Methods used by the authors: Cell counts per sample came from amplifying reference gene primers. This table comes from immunoSEQ multiplex PCR, and its TCRdb copy is limited to in-frame clones, with some not included. The DNA gave D and trimming, while V, J and clone size come from that table. Of 55,000 to 95,000 clones listed, more than 80% were seen once; the top ten hold 20%. The rearrangement joins TRBV28 to TRBJ2-2; 7 nucleotides line up with TRBD1. Material for sequencing was peripheral blood. This clonotype was obtained from a woman in her 70s with acute or convalescent COVID-19. CDR3 sequence (DNA): TGTGCCAGTCGACAGGGTTTGGTCGGGGAGCTGTTTTTT. Amino acid sequence: CASRQGLVGELFF.